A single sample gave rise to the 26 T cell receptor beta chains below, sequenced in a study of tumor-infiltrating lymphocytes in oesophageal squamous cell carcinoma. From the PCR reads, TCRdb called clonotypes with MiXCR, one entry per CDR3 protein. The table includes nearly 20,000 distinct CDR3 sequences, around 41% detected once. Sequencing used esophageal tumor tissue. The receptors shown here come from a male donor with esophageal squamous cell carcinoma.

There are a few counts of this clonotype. Here the CDR3 reads CASSVTSGSGNEQFF. In DNA, the CDR3 is TGTGCCAGCAGCGTGACTAGCGGGAGTGGAAATGAGCAGTTCTTC. The chain carries TRBV6-1 and TRBJ2-4, with 12 bases identical to TRBD2. The better agreement between TRBJ2-1 and the DNA end casts doubt on the J call. The CDR3 has 15 residues. The germline CDR1 and CDR2 sequences are MNHNS and SASEGT.

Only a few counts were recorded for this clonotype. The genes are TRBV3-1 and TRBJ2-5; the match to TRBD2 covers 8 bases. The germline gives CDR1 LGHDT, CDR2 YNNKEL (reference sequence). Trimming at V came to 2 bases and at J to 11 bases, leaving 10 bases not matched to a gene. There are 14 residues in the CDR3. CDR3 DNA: TGTGCCAGCAGCCAAACCTTCGCCGGGGGGGAGCAGTACTTC. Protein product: CASSQTFAGGEQYF.

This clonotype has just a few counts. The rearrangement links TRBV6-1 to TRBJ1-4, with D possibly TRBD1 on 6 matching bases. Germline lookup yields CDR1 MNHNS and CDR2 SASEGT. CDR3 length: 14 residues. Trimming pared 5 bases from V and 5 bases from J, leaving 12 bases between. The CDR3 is CASSLGQLNEKLFF. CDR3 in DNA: TGTGCCAGCAGTCTAGGACAGCTGAATGAAAAACTGTTTTTT.

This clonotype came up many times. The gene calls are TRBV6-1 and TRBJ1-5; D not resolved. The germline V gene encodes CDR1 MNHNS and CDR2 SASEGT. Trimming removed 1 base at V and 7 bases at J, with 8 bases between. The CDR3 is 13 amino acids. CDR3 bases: TGTGCCAGCAGTGAAGGGGGTATCCAGCCCCAGCATTTT. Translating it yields CASSEGGIQPQHF.

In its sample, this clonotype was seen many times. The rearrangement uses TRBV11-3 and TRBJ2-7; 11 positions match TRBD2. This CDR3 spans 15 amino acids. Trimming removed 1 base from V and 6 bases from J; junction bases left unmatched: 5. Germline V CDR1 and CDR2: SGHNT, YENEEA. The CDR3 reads CASSLGGTSGGEQYF. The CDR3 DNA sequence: TGTGCCAGCAGCTTAGGGGGGACTAGCGGAGGCGAGCAGTACTTC.

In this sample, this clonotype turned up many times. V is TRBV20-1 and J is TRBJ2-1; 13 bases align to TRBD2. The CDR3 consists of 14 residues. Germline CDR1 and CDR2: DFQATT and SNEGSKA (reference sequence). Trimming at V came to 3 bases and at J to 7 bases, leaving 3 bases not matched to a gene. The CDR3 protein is CSASGTSGINEQFF. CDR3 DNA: TGCAGTGCTAGCGGGACTAGCGGGATTAATGAGCAGTTCTTC.

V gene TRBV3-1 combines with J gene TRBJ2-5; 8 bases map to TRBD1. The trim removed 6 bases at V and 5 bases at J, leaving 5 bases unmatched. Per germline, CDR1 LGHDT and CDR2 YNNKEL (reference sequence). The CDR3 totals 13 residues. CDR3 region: CASRIHRGETQYF. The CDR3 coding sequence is TGTGCCAGCAGAATTCACAGGGGGGAGACCCAGTACTTC.

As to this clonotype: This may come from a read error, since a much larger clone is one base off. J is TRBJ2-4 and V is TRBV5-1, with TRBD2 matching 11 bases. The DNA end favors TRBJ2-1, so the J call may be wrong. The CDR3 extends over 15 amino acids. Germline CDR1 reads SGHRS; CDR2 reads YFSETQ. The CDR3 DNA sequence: TGCGCCAGCAGCGGATTAGCGGGAGGGTTGGAGACCCAGTTCTTC. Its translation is CASSGLAGGLETQFF.

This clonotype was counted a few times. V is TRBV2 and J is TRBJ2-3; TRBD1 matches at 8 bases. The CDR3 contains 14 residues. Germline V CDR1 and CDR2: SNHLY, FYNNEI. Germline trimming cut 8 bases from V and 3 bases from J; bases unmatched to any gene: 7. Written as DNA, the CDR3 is TGTGCCAGCGCAAGGACAGGGCGGACAGATACGCAGTATTTT. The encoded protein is CASARTGRTDTQYF.

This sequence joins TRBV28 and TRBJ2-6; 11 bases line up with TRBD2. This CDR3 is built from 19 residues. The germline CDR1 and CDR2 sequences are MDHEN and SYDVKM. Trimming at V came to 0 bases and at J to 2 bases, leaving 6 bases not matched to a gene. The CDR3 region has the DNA TGTGCCAGCAGTTTATGGGTTACTAGCGGGAGCGCTGGGGCCAACGTCCTGACTTTC. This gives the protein CASSLWVTSGSAGANVLTF.

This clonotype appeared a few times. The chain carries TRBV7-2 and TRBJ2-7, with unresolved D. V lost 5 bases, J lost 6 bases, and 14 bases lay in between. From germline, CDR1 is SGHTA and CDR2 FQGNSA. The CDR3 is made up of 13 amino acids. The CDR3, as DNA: TGTGCCAGCAGCCCGGCCGTAGACGTCGAGCAGTACTTC. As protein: CASSPAVDVEQYF.

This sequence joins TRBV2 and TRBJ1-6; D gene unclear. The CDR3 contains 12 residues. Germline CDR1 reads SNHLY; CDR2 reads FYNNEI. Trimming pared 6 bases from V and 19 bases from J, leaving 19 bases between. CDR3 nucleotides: TGTGCCAGCAGCTTAGCTAATTACGAGCAGCACTTT. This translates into CASSLANYEQHF. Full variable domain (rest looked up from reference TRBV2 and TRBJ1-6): EPEVTQTPSHQVTQMGQEVILRCVPISNHLYFYWYRQILGQKVEFLVSFYNNEISEKSEIFDDQFSVERPDGSNFTLKIRSTKLEDSAMYFCASSLANYEQHFGNGTRLTVT.

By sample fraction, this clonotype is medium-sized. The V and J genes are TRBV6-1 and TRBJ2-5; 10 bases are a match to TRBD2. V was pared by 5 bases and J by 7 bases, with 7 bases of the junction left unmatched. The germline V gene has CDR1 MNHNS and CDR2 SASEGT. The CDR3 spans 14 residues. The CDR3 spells CASSRGLAESTQYF. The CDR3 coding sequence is TGTGCCAGCAGTAGAGGACTAGCGGAGTCGACCCAGTACTTC.

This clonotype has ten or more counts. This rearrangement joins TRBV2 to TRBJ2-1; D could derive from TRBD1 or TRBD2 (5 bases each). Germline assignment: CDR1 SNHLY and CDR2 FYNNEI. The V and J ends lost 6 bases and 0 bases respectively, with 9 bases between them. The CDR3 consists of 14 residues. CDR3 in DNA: TGTGCCAGCAGACGGGACGCCTCCTACAATGAGCAGTTCTTC. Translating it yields CASRRDASYNEQFF. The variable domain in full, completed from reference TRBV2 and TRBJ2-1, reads EPEVTQTPSHQVTQMGQEVILRCVPISNHLYFYWYRQILGQKVEFLVSFYNNEISEKSEIFDDQFSVERPDGSNFTLKIRSTKLEDSAMYFCASRRDASYNEQFFGPGTRLTVL.

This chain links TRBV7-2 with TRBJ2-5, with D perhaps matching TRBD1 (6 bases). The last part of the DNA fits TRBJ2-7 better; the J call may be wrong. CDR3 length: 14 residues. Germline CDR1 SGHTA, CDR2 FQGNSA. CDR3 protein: CASSINRAFYEQYF. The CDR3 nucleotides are TGTGCCAGCAGCATCAACAGGGCCTTCTACGAGCAGTACTTC.

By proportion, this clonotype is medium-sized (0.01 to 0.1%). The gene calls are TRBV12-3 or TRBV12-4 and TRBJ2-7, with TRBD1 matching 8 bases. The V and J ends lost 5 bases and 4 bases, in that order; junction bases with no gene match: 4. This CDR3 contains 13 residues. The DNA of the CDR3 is TGTGCCAGCAGTCGGACAGGGAATTACGAGCAGTACTTC. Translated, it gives CASSRTGNYEQYF.

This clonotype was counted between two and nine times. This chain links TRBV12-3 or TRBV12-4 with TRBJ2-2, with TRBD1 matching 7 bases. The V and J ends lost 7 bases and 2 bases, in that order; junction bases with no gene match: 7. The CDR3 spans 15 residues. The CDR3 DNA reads TGTGCCAGCAAAGACAGGGTTCTCAACACCGGGGAGCTGTTTTTT. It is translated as CASKDRVLNTGELFF.

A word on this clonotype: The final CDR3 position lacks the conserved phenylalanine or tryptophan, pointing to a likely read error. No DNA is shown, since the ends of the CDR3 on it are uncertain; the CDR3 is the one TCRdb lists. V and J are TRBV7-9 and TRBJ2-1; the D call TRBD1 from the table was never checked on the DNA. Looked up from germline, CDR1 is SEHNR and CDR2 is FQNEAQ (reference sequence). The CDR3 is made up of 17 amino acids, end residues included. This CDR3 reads CASSPLNLGVHEQYFGN.

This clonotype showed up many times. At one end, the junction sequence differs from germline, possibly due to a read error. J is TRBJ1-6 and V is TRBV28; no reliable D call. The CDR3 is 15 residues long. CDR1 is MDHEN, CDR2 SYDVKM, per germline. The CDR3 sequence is CASSHVSSYNSPLHF. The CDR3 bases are TGTGCCAGCAGTCACGTAAGCTCCTATAATTCACCCCTCCACTTC.

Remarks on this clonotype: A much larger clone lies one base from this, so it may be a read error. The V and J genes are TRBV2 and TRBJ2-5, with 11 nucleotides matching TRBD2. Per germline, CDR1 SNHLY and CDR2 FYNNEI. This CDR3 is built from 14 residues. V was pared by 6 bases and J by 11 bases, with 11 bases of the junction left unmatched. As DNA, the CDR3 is TGTGCCAGCAGGGGGACTAGCGGCTACAATGAGCAGTACTTC. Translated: CASRGTSGYNEQYF.

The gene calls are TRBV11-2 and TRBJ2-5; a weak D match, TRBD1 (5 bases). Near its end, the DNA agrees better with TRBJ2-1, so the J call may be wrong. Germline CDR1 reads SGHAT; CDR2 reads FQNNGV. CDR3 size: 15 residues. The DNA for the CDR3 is TGTGCCAGCAGCTTAGGGGCCAACAGGAACAATGAGCAGTTCTTC. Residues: CASSLGANRNNEQFF.

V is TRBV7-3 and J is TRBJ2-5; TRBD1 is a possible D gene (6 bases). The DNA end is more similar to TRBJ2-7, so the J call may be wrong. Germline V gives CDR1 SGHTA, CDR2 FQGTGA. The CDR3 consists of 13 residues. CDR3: CASSSRGGYEQYF. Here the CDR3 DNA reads TGTGCCAGCAGCAGCAGGGGCGGCTACGAGCAGTACTTC.

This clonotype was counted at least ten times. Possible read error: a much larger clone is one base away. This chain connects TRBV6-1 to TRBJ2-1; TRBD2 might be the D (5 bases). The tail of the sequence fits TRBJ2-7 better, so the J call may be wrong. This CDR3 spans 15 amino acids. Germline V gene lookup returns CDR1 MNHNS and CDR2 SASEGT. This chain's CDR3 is CASSLASSSYNEQYF. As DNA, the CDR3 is TGTGCCAGCAGTTTAGCGTCGAGCTCCTACAATGAGCAGTACTTC.

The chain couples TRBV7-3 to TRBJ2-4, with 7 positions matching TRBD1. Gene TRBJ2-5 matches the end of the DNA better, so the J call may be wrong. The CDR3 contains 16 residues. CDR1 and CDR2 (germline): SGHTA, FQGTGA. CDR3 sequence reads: CASRAEGGSRGETQYF. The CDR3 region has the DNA TGTGCCAGCAGGGCTGAAGGGGGCTCCAGAGGAGAGACCCAGTACTTC.

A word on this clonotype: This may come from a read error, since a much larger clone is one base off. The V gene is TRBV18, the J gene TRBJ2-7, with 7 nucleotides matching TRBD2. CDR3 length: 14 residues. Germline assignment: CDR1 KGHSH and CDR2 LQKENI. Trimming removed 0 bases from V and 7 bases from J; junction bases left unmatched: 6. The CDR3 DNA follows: TGTGCCAGCTCACCACCGGTACGGGAGGATGAGCAGTACTTC. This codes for CASSPPVREDEQYF.

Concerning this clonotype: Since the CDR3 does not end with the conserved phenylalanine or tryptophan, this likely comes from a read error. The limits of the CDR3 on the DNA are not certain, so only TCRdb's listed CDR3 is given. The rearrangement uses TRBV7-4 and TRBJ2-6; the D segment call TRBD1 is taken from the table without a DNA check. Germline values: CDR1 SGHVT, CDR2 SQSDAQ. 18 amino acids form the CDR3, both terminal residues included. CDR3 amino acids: CASSELDRGRLTEQYFGA.